This is a list of T cell receptor beta chains from one sample in a study of radiotherapy plus CTLA-4 blockade in lung cancer. The method was immunoSEQ multiplex PCR; TCRdb's version includes in-frame clones alone and lacks a portion of them. The data hold approximately 76,000 clones, with 78% observed a single time. The source material was peripheral blood, sampled from a patient treated with radiotherapy plus ipilimumab. The receptors here all came from a human donor with non-small cell lung cancer who had a partial response to radiotherapy plus ipilimumab. Some clones in this sample may be carry-over from other donors' samples. CDR3s include the opening cysteine and the closing phenylalanine or tryptophan. The D gene is left open where the match is weak. Clone size appears in some rows only: once, few, many, or a class for an expanded clone.

TRBV6-4,-,TRBJ2-1,TRBD2,TGTGCCAGCAGTGACTGGAGTGCTAGCGGGAAAGATGAGCAGTTCTTC,CASSDWSASGKDEQFF
TRBV6-5,few,TRBJ2-7,TRBD1,TGTGCCAGCACGCAGGGACAGAACAACTACGAGCAGTACTTC,CASTQGQNNYEQYF
TRBV11-3,-,TRBJ2-1,-,TGTGCCAGCAGCTTAGGAAGAGCTAACAATGAGCAGTTCTTC,CASSLGRANNEQFF
TRBV2,few,TRBJ1-1,TRBD1,TGTGCCAGCAGTCGAGGGACAGGGATGAACACTGAAGCTTTCTTT,CASSRGTGMNTEAFF
TRBV5-1,-,TRBJ1-1,-,TGCGCCAGCAGCTTAGAACCAGCGACGAACACTGAAGCTTTCTTT,CASSLEPATNTEAFF
TRBV5-1,-,TRBJ1-3,-,TGCGCCAGCAGGGACAGCTCTGGAAACACCATATATTTT,CASRDSSGNTIYF
TRBV7-6,-,TRBJ2-1,TRBD2,TGTGCCAGCAGGCAACTAGCGGGAGTCATGAATGAGCAGTTCTTC,CASRQLAGVMNEQFF
TRBV7-2,-,TRBJ2-5,TRBD2,TGTGCCAGCAGCGCCGCGGGGGGTGGCCACCAAGAGACCCAGTACTTC,CASSAAGGGHQETQYF
TRBV19,once,TRBJ1-5,-,TGTGCCAGTAGTAAGTGGGGAGAAAATCAGCCCCAGCATTTT,CASSKWGENQPQHF
TRBV19,once,TRBJ2-5,TRBD1,TGTGCCAGTAGTGGGATCCGGGACAGGGGGAACCAGTACTTC,CASSGIRDRGNQYF
TRBV28,-,TRBJ2-6,-,TGTGCCAGCAGCCTGGCGGCGGCTGGGGCCAACGTCCTGACTTTC,CASSLAAAGANVLTF
TRBV7-2,-,TRBJ1-4,-,TGTGCCAGCAGCCGTCAGGGGCCCGCTACGGAAAAACTGTTTTTT,CASSRQGPATEKLFF
TRBV7-2,-,TRBJ2-5,-,TGTGCCAGCAGCTTATCGCCGGGGGTCCAAGAGACCCAGTACTTC,CASSLSPGVQETQYF
TRBV11-2,-,TRBJ1-5,-,TGTGCCAGCAGCTTAGACAGAAATCAGCCCCAGCATTTT,CASSLDRNQPQHF
TRBV6-5,-,TRBJ2-7,TRBD1,TGTGCCAGCAGTTACTCGAATCCGGCGGCAGGGGGCGAGCAGTACTTC,CASSYSNPAAGGEQYF
TRBV11-3,-,TRBJ2-2,TRBD2,TGTGCCAGCAGCTTAGGGCGGGGGAGCGGGGAGCTGTTTTTT,CASSLGRGSGELFF
TRBV7-2,few,TRBJ2-7,TRBD2,TGTGCCAGCAGCCCTGTACTAGCGGGCCCCTACGAGCAGTACTTC,CASSPVLAGPYEQYF
TRBV19,-,TRBJ1-4,-,TGTGCCAGTAGGGACACGCGCACTAATGAAAAACTGTTTTTT,CASRDTRTNEKLFF
TRBV7-9,-,TRBJ2-1,TRBD1,TGTGCCAGCAGCTTATTAGGGACAGGTCTGGGTGAGCAGTTCTTC,CASSLLGTGLGEQFF
TRBV30,-,TRBJ1-2,-,TGTGCCTGGAGTGTAAGCACGGGGGGCTACACCTTC,CAWSVSTGGYTF
TRBV4-1,-,TRBJ1-2,TRBD1,TGCGCCAGCAGCCAAGGGACAGGGGGGGACTATGGCTACACCTTC,CASSQGTGGDYGYTF
TRBV15,-,TRBJ1-6,-,TGTGCCACCTCCTCGAGCTCCTATAATTCACCCCTCCACTTT,CATSSSSYNSPLHF
TRBV28,once,TRBJ2-7,TRBD1,TGTGCCAGCAGTCGACCGGGACAGTTTACCTACGAGCAGTACTTC,CASSRPGQFTYEQYF
TRBV7-9,-,TRBJ2-1,TRBD2,TGTGCCAGCAGCGGTCCCGGGACTAGCGAGCACAATGAGCAGTTCTTC,CASSGPGTSEHNEQFF
TRBV18,few,TRBJ1-1,-,TGTGCCAGCGCTCCGACAGAGAACACTGAAGCTTTCTTT,CASAPTENTEAFF
TRBV29-1,-,TRBJ2-1,TRBD2,TGCAGCGTTCTAGCGGCTGAAACAGCCTACAATGAGCAGTTCTTC,CSVLAAETAYNEQFF
TRBV7-9,few,TRBJ2-7,TRBD2,TGTGCCAGCAGCTCCGGGACTAGCTCGTACGAGCAGTACTTC,CASSSGTSSYEQYF
TRBV7-9,-,TRBJ2-1,TRBD1,TGTGCCAGCACTACATCAACCGGGACAGCGTCCTACAATGAGCAGTTCTTC,CASTTSTGTASYNEQFF
TRBV19,-,TRBJ2-1,TRBD2,TGTGCCAGTAGAACGACTAGCGGGAGTGCCAATGAGCAGTTCTTC,CASRTTSGSANEQFF
TRBV19,few,TRBJ1-2,TRBD1,TGTGCCAGTAGTATCTCAGGGACAGGGAACTATGGCTACACCTTC,CASSISGTGNYGYTF
TRBV10-1,-,TRBJ2-3,-,TGCGCCAGCAGTGGGGGTAGCGGCACAGATACGCAGTATTTT,CASSGGSGTDTQYF
TRBV5-1,few,TRBJ1-1,-,TGCGCCAGCAGCTTTATGGCGGGGGACACTGAAGCTTTCTTT,CASSFMAGDTEAFF
TRBV7-6,-,TRBJ2-5,-,TGTGCCAGCAGCCCCGGGGTAGCGGAAGAGACCCAGTACTTC,CASSPGVAEETQYF
TRBV6-5,-,TRBJ2-1,TRBD2,TGTGCCAGCAGTTACCTAGCGGGGGACTACAATGAGCAGTTCTTC,CASSYLAGDYNEQFF
TRBV7-3,-,TRBJ2-2,TRBD1,TGTGCCAGCAGCTCAGGGGGTTTCGGGGAGCTGTTTTTT,CASSSGGFGELFF
TRBV18,-,TRBJ1-4,TRBD1,TGTGCCAGCTCACCCGGACAGGATAATGAAAAACTGTTTTTT,CASSPGQDNEKLFF
TRBV15,-,TRBJ2-7,TRBD1,TGTGCCACCAGCAGAGACCTACCGGGACAGGGTTACGAGCAGTACTTC,CATSRDLPGQGYEQYF
TRBV5-1,few,TRBJ2-2,TRBD2,TGCGCCAGCAGCTTGAGAGAATATATAGCGGGACCCTTTCAGGAGCTGTTTTTT,CASSLREYIAGPFQELFF
TRBV2,once,TRBJ2-1,TRBD1,TGTGCCACGACCCGGATAGGGACAGGGTTCGATGAGCAGTTCTTC,CATTRIGTGFDEQFF
TRBV4-3,-,TRBJ1-1,-,TGCGCCAGCAGCCAAGATCCGCAGGGTATGAACACTGAAGCTTTCTTT,CASSQDPQGMNTEAFF
TRBV7-9,-,TRBJ2-5,TRBD2,TGTGCCAGCAGGCAGGGCGTGGGGGGGTTCCAAGAGACCCAGTACTTC,CASRQGVGGFQETQYF
TRBV5-1,-,TRBJ2-5,-,TGCGCCAGCACTACAGGGCACGGGGAGACCCAGTACTTC,CASTTGHGETQYF
TRBV2,many,TRBJ1-2,TRBD1,TGTGCCAGCAGTGGGACAGGGTATAACTATGGCTACACCTTC,CASSGTGYNYGYTF
TRBV30,-,TRBJ2-1,TRBD1,TGTGCCGGAGGGGGACAGGGGTCGAATGAGCAGTTCTTC,CAGGGQGSNEQFF